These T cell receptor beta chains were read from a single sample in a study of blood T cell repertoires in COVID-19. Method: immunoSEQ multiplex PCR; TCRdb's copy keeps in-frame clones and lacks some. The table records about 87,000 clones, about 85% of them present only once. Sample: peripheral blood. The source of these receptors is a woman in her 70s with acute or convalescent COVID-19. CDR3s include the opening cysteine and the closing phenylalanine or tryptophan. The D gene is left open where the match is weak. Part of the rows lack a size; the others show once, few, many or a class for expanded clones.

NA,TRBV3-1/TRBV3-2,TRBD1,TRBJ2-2,CASSYPGQGAGELFF,TGTGCCAGCAGCTACCCGGGACAGGGGGCCGGGGAGCTGTTTTTT
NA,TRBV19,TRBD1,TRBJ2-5,CASSLRDRQETQYF,TGTGCCAGTAGTTTGAGGGACAGGCAAGAGACCCAGTACTTC
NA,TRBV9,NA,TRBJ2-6,CASSPWQGLSGANVLTF,TGTGCCAGCAGCCCATGGCAGGGCCTCTCTGGGGCCAACGTCCTGACTTTC
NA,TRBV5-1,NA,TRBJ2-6,CASRQGLISGANVLTF,TGCGCCAGCAGACAGGGCTTAATCTCTGGGGCCAACGTCCTGACTTTC
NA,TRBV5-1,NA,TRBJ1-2,CASSLGDITIGYTF,TGCGCCAGCAGCTTGGGGGACATCACGATCGGCTACACCTTC
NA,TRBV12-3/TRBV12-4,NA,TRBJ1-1,CASSWHNTEAFF,TGTGCCAGCAGTTGGCATAACACTGAAGCTTTCTTT
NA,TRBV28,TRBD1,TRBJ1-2,CASSLPGQGPYGYTF,TGTGCCAGCAGTTTGCCGGGACAGGGTCCCTATGGCTACACCTTC
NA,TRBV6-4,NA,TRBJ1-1,CASSRDMNTEAFF,TGTGCCAGCTCTAGGGACATGAACACTGAAGCTTTCTTT
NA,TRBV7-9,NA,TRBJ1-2,CASSFAVPNYGYTF,TGTGCCAGCAGCTTCGCAGTCCCTAACTATGGCTACACCTTC
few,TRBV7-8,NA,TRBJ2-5,CASSLLSLYQETQYF,TGTGCCAGCAGCTTACTGTCGTTATACCAAGAGACCCAGTACTTC
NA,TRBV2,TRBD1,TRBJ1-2,CASSRSIGDRIYTF,TGTGCCAGCAGTAGAAGCATAGGGGACAGGATCTACACCTTC
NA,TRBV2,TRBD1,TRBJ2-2,CATHPHRGSGELFF,TGTGCCACCCACCCACACAGGGGGTCCGGGGAGCTGTTTTTT
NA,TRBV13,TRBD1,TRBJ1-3,CASSPTGAGNTIYF,TGTGCCAGCAGCCCGACAGGGGCTGGAAACACCATATATTTT
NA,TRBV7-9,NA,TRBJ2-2,CASKEQNTGELFF,TGTGCCAGCAAAGAGCAGAACACCGGGGAGCTGTTTTTT
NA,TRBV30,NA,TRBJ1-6,CALGQIIIDSPLHF,TGTGCCTTAGGACAGATTATCATCGATTCACCCCTCCACTTT
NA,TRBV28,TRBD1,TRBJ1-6,CASRGTGNSPLHF,TGTGCCAGCCGGGGGACAGGAAATTCACCCCTCCACTTT
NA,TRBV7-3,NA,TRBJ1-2,CASSLDSQGFGPYGYTF,TGTGCCAGCAGCTTAGATTCCCAGGGATTCGGGCCGTATGGCTACACCTTC
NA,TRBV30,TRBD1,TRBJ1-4,CAWSYRGREKLFF,TGTGCCTGGAGTTACAGGGGACGTGAAAAACTGTTTTTT
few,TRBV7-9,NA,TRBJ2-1,CASSFPGYEQFF,TGTGCCAGCAGCTTTCCAGGGTATGAGCAGTTCTTC
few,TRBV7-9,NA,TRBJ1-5,CASSLVGEGSIDNQPQHF,TGTGCCAGCAGCTTAGTGGGGGAGGGGTCAATTGACAATCAGCCCCAGCATTTT
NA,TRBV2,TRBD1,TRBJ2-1,CASKLDRAPYNEQFF,TGTGCCAGCAAATTAGACAGGGCCCCCTACAATGAGCAGTTCTTC
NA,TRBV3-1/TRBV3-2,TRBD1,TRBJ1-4,CASSPWDSPPFSEKLFF,TGTGCCAGCAGCCCCTGGGACAGCCCACCGTTTTCCGAAAAACTGTTTTTT
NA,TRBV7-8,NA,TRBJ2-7,CASITFGGEGALGEQYF,TGTGCCAGCATCACATTCGGGGGAGAGGGGGCGCTGGGCGAGCAGTACTTC
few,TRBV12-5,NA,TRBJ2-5,CASNKGDFQETQYF,TGTGCTAGTAACAAAGGGGACTTCCAAGAGACCCAGTACTTC
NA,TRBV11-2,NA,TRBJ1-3,CASSITKGTLNSGNTIYF,TGTGCCAGCAGCATCACCAAAGGGACACTAAACTCTGGAAACACCATATATTTT
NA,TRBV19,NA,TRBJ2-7,CASSAPDRSEQYF,TGTGCCAGTAGTGCGCCCGACAGGAGCGAGCAGTACTTC
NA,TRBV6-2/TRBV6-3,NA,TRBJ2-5,CASSYRVRLQETQYF,TGTGCCAGCAGTTACCGGGTCCGTCTCCAAGAGACCCAGTACTTC
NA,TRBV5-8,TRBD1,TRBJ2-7,CASSSLRGQGVYEQYF,TGTGCCAGCAGCTCGCTCCGGGGACAGGGGGTTTACGAGCAGTACTTC
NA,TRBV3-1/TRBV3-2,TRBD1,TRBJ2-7,CASSSGTGGYEQYF,TGTGCCAGCAGCTCCGGGACAGGGGGGTACGAGCAGTACTTC
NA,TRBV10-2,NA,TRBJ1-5,CASSESKLEPQHF,TGCGCCAGCAGTGAGTCGAAGCTAGAGCCCCAGCATTTT
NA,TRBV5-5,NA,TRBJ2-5,CASSMPGGSETQYF,TGTGCCAGCAGCATGCCGGGGGGCAGCGAGACCCAGTACTTC
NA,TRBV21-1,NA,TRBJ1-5,CASSKVGGNLNQPQHF,TGTGCCAGCAGCAAAGTCGGGGGAAATCTCAATCAGCCCCAGCATTTT
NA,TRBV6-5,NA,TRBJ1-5,CASSYNPGQFQHF,TGTGCCAGCAGTTATAACCCAGGGCAGTTTCAGCATTTT